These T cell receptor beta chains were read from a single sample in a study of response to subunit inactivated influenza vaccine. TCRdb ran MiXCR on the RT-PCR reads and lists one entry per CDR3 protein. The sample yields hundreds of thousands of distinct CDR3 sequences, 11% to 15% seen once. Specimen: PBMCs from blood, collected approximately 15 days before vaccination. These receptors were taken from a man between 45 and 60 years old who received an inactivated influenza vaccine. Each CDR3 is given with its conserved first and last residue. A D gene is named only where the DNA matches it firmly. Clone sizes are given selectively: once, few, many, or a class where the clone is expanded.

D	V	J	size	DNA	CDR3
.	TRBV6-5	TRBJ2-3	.	TGTGCCAGCAGTTACTCGAGGAGAGTTAGCACAGATACGCAGTATTTT	CASSYSRRVSTDTQYF
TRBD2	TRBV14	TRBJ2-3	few	TGTGCCAGCAGCCAATTTCTGACTAGCGGGGGGAAGAGCACAGATACGCAGTATTTT	CASSQFLTSGGKSTDTQYF
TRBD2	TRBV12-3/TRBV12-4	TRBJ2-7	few	TGTGCCAGCCGGCGACTAGCGGGCCAGAGCTCCTACGAGCAGTACTTC	CASRRLAGQSSYEQYF
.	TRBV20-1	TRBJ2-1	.	TGCAGTGCTAGAGTGGGACCCCTCAACAATGAGCAGTTCTTC	CSARVGPLNNEQFF
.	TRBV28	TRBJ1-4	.	TGTGCCAGCAGGTTCACAGGGAATGAAAAACTGTTTTTT	CASRFTGNEKLFF
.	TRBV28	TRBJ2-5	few	TGTGCCAGCAGTTTATTGGGGGCAGGGGAAGGAGAGACCCAGTACTTC	CASSLLGAGEGETQYF
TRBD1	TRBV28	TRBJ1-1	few	TGTGCCAGCAGACGTTATGGGACAGTTATGAACACTGAAGCTTTCTTT	CASRRYGTVMNTEAFF
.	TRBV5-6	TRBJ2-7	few	TGTGCCAGCAGCTTTCGAAACAGCTACGAGCAGTACTTC	CASSFRNSYEQYF
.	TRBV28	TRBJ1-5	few	TGTGCCAGCAGTTTATTATCGGGTAGCAATCAGCCCCAGCATTTT	CASSLLSGSNQPQHF
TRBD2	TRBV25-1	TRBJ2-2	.	TGTGCCAGCAGGCCAGCGGGGGGCGCGGTAGGGGAGCTGTTTTTT	CASRPAGGAVGELFF
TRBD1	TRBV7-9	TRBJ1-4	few	TGTGCCAGCGGCCGGGACAGGGGACTTACTGAAAAACTGTTTTTT	CASGRDRGLTEKLFF
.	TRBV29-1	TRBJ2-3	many	TGCAGCGTCCGAAACCCCGTCCCAGATACGCAGTATTTT	CSVRNPVPDTQYF
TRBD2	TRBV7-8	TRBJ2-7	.	TGTGCCAGTAAGCGGGAGGGCCTGTCCGAGCAGTACTTC	CASKREGLSEQYF
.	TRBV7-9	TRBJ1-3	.	TGTGCCAGCAGCCACACCAAGGTTATCTCTGGAAACACCATATATTTT	CASSHTKVISGNTIYF
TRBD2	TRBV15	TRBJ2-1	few	TGTGCCACCAGCAGGGAACCAGGCGGGAGAACCCATGAGCAGTTCTTC	CATSREPGGRTHEQFF
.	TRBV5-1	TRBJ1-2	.	TGCGCCAGCAGCTTGTTCAAGGGGGACAAACTCTTCTATGGCTACACCTTC	CASSLFKGDKLFYGYTF
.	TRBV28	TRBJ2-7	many	TGTGCCAGCAGTTTACAGGCCTACGAGCAGTACTTC	CASSLQAYEQYF
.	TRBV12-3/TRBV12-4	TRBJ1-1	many	TGTGCCAGCAGTTTTGCGAGGAACACTGAAGCTTTCTTT	CASSFARNTEAFF
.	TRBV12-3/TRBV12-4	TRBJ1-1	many	TGTGCCAGCAGTCTCGTCCCAGTGAGGATGAACACTGAAGCTTTCTTT	CASSLVPVRMNTEAFF
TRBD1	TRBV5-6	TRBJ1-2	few	TGTGCCAGCAGCGGACAGGGGATCTATGGCTACACCTTC	CASSGQGIYGYTF
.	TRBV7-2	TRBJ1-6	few	TGTGCCAGCAGCTACAATGGCGATTCACCCCTCCACTTT	CASSYNGDSPLHF
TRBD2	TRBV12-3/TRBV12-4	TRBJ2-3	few	TGTGCCAGCAGTTTATTTGTGGGGGGGAACACAGATACGCAGTATTTT	CASSLFVGGNTDTQYF
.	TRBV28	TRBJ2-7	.	TGTGCCAGCAGTCCGCCACCCTTCTACGAGCAGTACTTC	CASSPPPFYEQYF
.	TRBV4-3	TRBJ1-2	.	TGCGCCAGCAGCCAAGATCGCGTAGAAAGCTATGGCTACACCTTC	CASSQDRVESYGYTF
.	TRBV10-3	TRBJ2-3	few	TGTGCCATCAGTGACGGCGGAGCAGATACGCAGTATTTT	CAISDGGADTQYF
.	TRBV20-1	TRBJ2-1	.	TGCAGTGCTAGATCTGGTCCGAGCTCCTACAATGAGCTGTTCTTC	CSARSGPSSYNELFF
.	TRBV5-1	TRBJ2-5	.	TGCGCCAGCAGCTTGTTATCGGTTGGGGAGACCCAGTACTTC	CASSLLSVGETQYF
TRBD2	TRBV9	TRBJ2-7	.	TGTGCCAGCAGCGTAGGGGGGACTAGCGGGCTCGAGCAGTACTTC	CASSVGGTSGLEQYF
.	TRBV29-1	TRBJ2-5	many	TGCAGCGTTGAAGGGCACCCCGGGGAGACCCAGTACTTC	CSVEGHPGETQYF
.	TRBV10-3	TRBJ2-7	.	TGTGCCATCAGTGGTCAGGCCCCCCACGAGCAGTACTTC	CAISGQAPHEQYF
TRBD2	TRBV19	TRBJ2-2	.	TGTGCCAGTACCTTTAGCGGGAGGGCAGGCACCGGGGAGCTGTTTTTT	CASTFSGRAGTGELFF
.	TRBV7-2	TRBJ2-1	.	TGTGCCAGCAGCGCGCTGTCAAATGAGCAGTTCTTC	CASSALSNEQFF
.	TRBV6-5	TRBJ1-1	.	TGTGCCAGCAGTTCGCCGGGGCCCGCGTCGGCTTTCTTT	CASSSPGPASAFF
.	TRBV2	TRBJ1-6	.	TGTGCCAGCAGTATGGGGTTTGGGCAGGGATCACCCCTCCACTTT	CASSMGFGQGSPLHF
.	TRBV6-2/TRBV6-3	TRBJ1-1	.	TGTGCCAGCAGTTCGGCGGGGAACACTGAAGCTTTCTTT	CASSSAGNTEAFF
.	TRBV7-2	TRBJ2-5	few	TGTGCCAGCAGCTTGGGGGGTAGCGAAGAGACCCAGTACTTC	CASSLGGSEETQYF
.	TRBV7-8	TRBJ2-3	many	TGTGCCAGCAGCTTTTTAGGTGTTAGCACAGATACGCAGTATTTT	CASSFLGVSTDTQYF
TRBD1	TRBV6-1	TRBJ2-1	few	TGTGCCAGCAGCCCGACCGGGACAGTTTACAATGAGCAGTTCTTC	CASSPTGTVYNEQFF
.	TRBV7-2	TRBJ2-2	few	TGTGCCAGCAGCTTAGCCGACTGGGTCACCGGGGAGCTGTTTTTT	CASSLADWVTGELFF
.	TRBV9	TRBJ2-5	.	TGTGCCAGCAGCGAAAGGGGGTCTCGACAAGAGACCCAGTACTTC	CASSERGSRQETQYF
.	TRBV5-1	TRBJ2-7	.	TGCGCCAGCAGCCCCCCGAGGCAGGCAACCTACGAGCAGTACTTC	CASSPPRQATYEQYF
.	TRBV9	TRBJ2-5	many	TGTGCCAGCAGCGTAGGTACTATTCAAGAGACCCAGTACTTC	CASSVGTIQETQYF